The 2 T cell receptor beta chains presented below share a single source sample, sequenced in a study of T cell repertoires in aging, cancer and after chemotherapy. Peripheral blood genomic DNA, not sorted cells or RNA, was the template. A mixed TRB-A/B primer pool amplified rearranged TRB by multiplex touch-down PCR. One entry per CDR3 protein, called by TCRdb with MiXCR from the multiplex PCR reads. The table includes around 5,000 distinct CDR3 sequences, 26% detected once. Sequencing was performed on blood. The receptor source for this set is a human donor in good health.

This clonotype rates as medium-sized. The chain has TRBV6-5 and TRBJ1-2, with 12 nucleotides matching TRBD1. Germline trimming cut 4 bases from V and 8 bases from J; bases unmatched to any gene: 5. In germline, CDR1 is MNHEY, CDR2 SVGAGI. The CDR3 covers 14 residues. CDR3 coding DNA: TGTGCCAGCAGTTCGGGACAGGGGGCGCGGGGCTACACCTTC. It translates to CASSSGQGARGYTF.

The V and J genes are TRBV12-3 or TRBV12-4 and TRBJ2-5; 9 bases align to TRBD1. Unmatched junction bases numbered 9, after V lost 6 bases and J lost 1 base. The CDR3 consists of 16 residues. The CDR3 bases are TGTGCCAGCAGGGGGACAGGGACCGATATCCAAGAGACCCAGTACTTC. Amino acids: CASRGTGTDIQETQYF.